Included here is one T cell receptor (beta chain) sequence, with context. Its antigen is not yet known. It has no much larger one-base neighbor in the sample; base qualities were not kept. At the DNA level, this CDR3 is encoded by other sequences in the same sample as well. CD8 naive samples were CD45RO-negative cells positively selected for CCR7, giving a CD45RA+CCR7+ population that excluded TemRA cells. Donors were healthy HIV-negative adults with no recently reported acute infections or vaccinations. Every donor was a Caucasian adult residing in Nashville, Tennessee, USA. After blood collection by leukapheresis, PBMCs were isolated using Ficoll-Histopaque density gradient centrifugation and then cryopreserved in the vapor phase of liquid nitrogen. Analytical flow cytometry was used to check the purity and quantity of every magnetically sorted T cell population. Genomic DNA was isolated from each sorted fraction and quantified by UV absorbance on a Nanodrop 2000c.

Using the deep immunoSEQ assay, TCR CDR3 regions were amplified from genomic DNA by multiplex PCR. Extracted genomic DNA from each cell subset was spread evenly across all wells of several immunoSEQ 96-well plates, with each plate serving as a replicate. For sorted subsets, roughly 190 ng of genomic DNA, equivalent to roughly 33,000 T cell genomes, went into each replicate PCR. Purified libraries were measured with a Qubit 3.0 fluorometer, size-checked on a Bioanalyzer 2100, and measured again with the KAPA Library Quantification kit. Every immunoSEQ 96-well plate was sequenced on a dedicated single-read 150-cycle Illumina NextSeq 550 flow cell. The published analysis was carried out like this. Because only junctional sequences without quality scores were contained in the immunoSEQ output, filtering matching that applied to full-length reads could not be performed. Sequences were annotated with PyIR, a Python wrapper for IgBLAST v1.9, using IMGT germline references to assign V/J genes and CDR3. Reads were filtered out if the reads had weak V/J assignments (E-value above 1e-6), no CDR3, stop codons, out-of-frame junctions, or ambiguous translated residues. A V3J clonotype was defined by an identical inferred V gene, J gene, and CDR3 amino acid sequence. To compute the percentage overlap between repertoires, the number of shared unique clonotypes was divided by the size of the smaller repertoire. Richness of each repertoire was evaluated using RTK rarefaction, the Chao1 estimator, and Recon v2.1 estimates of unobserved clonotypes. Generation probabilities were computed with OLGA for all TCRbeta clonotypes obtained by the gDNA method from a few donors. TCRdb took over this immuneACCESS table, retaining in-frame rearrangements with V and J assigned. Such tables are incomplete; in checked studies, under half of the missing clones stem from an unresolved V gene, and the remainder is unexplained. D and trimming come from the DNA, and the V and J calls and clone size come from that table. This sample lists 2 million or so clones; about 95% were detected once. The ten largest account for around 1.1% of the sample.

The sample is drawn from a study of shared clonotypes between healthy human individuals (dated by TCRdb to between 2020 and 2021). In the study overall: The cohort comprised a couple of women and a few men aged 18 to 49 years. For each donor, CD4 naive and CD4 memory were each run on three plates, CD8 naive on two plates, and CD8 memory on one plate. To estimate repertoire size and how much clonotypes are shared between individuals, the study performed deep sequencing of blood TCR repertoires from a handful of healthy adults. To increase sequencing depth and limit assay-specific biases, different laboratories used diverse techniques to prepare libraries and sequence TCR repertoires. Between about 0.8 and 8.9 billion PBMCs per donor were obtained by leukapheresis. Points the paper makes about the study in general: Based on pairwise subsampling, the degree of clonotype sharing among donors was expected to be affected by sequencing depth. Because the study included a small number of donors, the genetic and exposure-history diversity represented was limited. Compared with non-shared clonotypes, the clonotypes found in all four sorted-subset donors had higher generation probabilities. Rarefaction of sorted-subset datasets indicated incomplete sequencing despite the large sequencing depth. Estimated clonotype richness was generally larger for naive than for memory subsets. Sampling was restricted to blood, and TCR repertoires in tissue are likely to differ from TCR repertoires in blood. Sharing across a handful of donors was observed for around 5% of naive CD4, 3.5% of naive CD8, about 2.3% of memory CD4, and over 0.3% of memory CD8 clonotypes.

From its cysteine to its phenylalanine, the CDR3 spans 11 amino acids. Only the CDR3 region is kept as DNA, spanning 33 bases read in frame from base 1. V lost 9 bases and J lost 2 bases; the stretch between them is 5 bases long. In the germline V gene, CDR1 corresponds to MNHEY and CDR2 to SVGAGI. The specimen sequenced was naive CD8+ T cells sorted from blood. The meaning of the sample's cell subset or site label: CD45RA+CCR7+. Rearrangement joined TRBV6-5 to TRBJ1-3; the D gene identity is not certain. This receptor was taken from a man aged 18 to 30 in good health. The CDR3 protein sequence reads: CASRTGNTIYF. The bases are TGTGCCAGTCGAACTGGAAACACCATATATTTT.